Below, 22 T cell receptor beta chains from the same sample are listed, as sequenced in a study of graft-versus-host responses after intestinal transplantation. The antigens these receptors bind are not known. The protocol was immunoSEQ multiplex PCR, while the TCRdb copy is restricted to in-frame clones and leaves out a portion. The table records around 100,000 clones, roughly 87% of them present only once. The starting material was unstimulated CD4+ T cells sorted from spleen or lymph node cells, obtained before transplant. The receptors stem from a human donor who was the organ donor for an intestinal transplant.

The chain is built from TRBV23-1 and TRBJ1-1; D gene ambiguous. TRBV23-1 is flagged as an ORF with uncertain function. This CDR3 is 15 amino acids long. Trimming shortened V by 7 bases and J by 2 bases, and 17 bases separated the two germline ends. Here the CDR3 reads CASNRRQRRNTEAFF. DNA of the CDR3: TGCGCCAGCAATCGACGGCAGAGGAGAAACACTGAAGCTTTCTTT.

The chain employs TRBV6-1 and TRBJ1-4, with 10 bases that match TRBD1. Trimming at V came to 6 bases and at J to 6 bases, leaving 4 bases not matched to a gene. This CDR3 comprises 14 residues. CDR1 is MNHNS and CDR2 is SASEGT in the germline V gene. The CDR3 nucleotides are TGTGCCAGCAGGATTGGACAGGGGGATGAAAAACTGTTTTTT. As protein: CASRIGQGDEKLFF.

This sequence joins TRBV10-2 and TRBJ1-5; weak D call: TRBD1 (6 bases). The germline CDR1 and CDR2 sequences are WSHSY and SAAADI. Trimming cost V 3 bases and J 2 bases, with 14 bases left between them. The CDR3 extends over 16 amino acids. CDR3 in amino acids: CASSELRDIGNQPQHF. CDR3 nucleotides: TGCGCCAGCAGTGAACTCCGGGACATTGGCAATCAGCCCCAGCATTTT.

The chain uses TRBV5-8 and TRBJ1-3, with a weak D call TRBD1 (5 bases). The CDR3 length is 17 residues. Trimming left V 5 bases short and J 0 bases short, with 18 bases between. Germline CDR1 reads SGHTS; CDR2 reads YDEGEE. CDR3 amino acids: CASRSRGPVGSGNTIYF. CDR3 DNA: TGTGCCAGCAGATCCCGGGGACCGGTGGGCTCTGGAAACACCATATATTTT. Full variable domain (remainder filled in from reference TRBV5-8 and TRBJ1-3): EAGVTQSPTHLIKTRGQQATLRCSPISGHTSVYWYQQALGLGLQFLLWYDEGEERNRGNFPPRFSGRQFPNYSSELNVNALELEDSALYLCASRSRGPVGSGNTIYFGEGSWLTVV.

This clone showed up just once. V gene TRBV11-2 combines with J gene TRBJ2-1, with TRBD2 matching 11 bases. The CDR3 is made up of 15 amino acids. V shed 4 bases and J 8 bases; nucleotides not matched to a gene: 7. Per the germline V gene, CDR1 is SGHAT and CDR2 is FQNNGV. The CDR3 sequence is CASSYSGGAGHEQFF. The CDR3 DNA reads as TGTGCCAGCAGCTATAGCGGGGGGGCTGGTCATGAGCAGTTCTTC.

The chain combines TRBV7-6 with TRBJ2-5; D may be TRBD1 or TRBD2 (5 bases each). CDR1 is SGHVS, CDR2 FNYEAQ, per germline. The CDR3 sequence is 14 residues long. The V end lost 5 bases, the J end lost 5 bases, and 15 bases lay between the germline ends. The CDR3 nucleotides read TGTGCCAGCAGCCCCGGGACCCTGAGGGAGACCCAGTACTTC. This codes for CASSPGTLRETQYF.

The gene calls are TRBV29-1 and TRBJ2-2; TRBD1 matches at 9 bases. Germline V lookup: CDR1 SQVTM, CDR2 ANQGSEA. V was pared by 7 bases and J by 5 bases, with 8 bases of the junction left unmatched. The CDR3 consists of 14 residues. CDR3 coding DNA: TGCAGCGCCGGACAGGGGCAATTGACCGGGGAGCTGTTTTTT. As protein: CSAGQGQLTGELFF.

Only one count was recorded for this clone. The J gene is TRBJ1-1, the V gene TRBV5-4; D is ambiguous. The CDR3 consists of 14 residues. V was shortened by 4 bases and J by 5 bases, with 15 bases between the two germline ends. Germline assignment: CDR1 SGHNT and CDR2 YYREEE (reference sequence). CDR3 in DNA: TGTGCCAGCAGCCTGATGGGAGGGAGTACTGAAGCTTTCTTT. Amino acids: CASSLMGGSTEAFF.

The rearrangement links TRBV27 to TRBJ2-7; TRBD1 might be the D (5 bases). Germline loops: CDR1 MNHEY, CDR2 SMNVEV (reference sequence). The V end lost 5 bases, the J end lost 5 bases, and 13 bases lay between the germline ends. The length of the CDR3 is 13 residues. The CDR3 DNA sequence: TGTGCCAGCAGTACAGGATTGGGGAACGAGCAGTACTTC. It translates to CASSTGLGNEQYF.

This rearrangement joins TRBV11-1 to TRBJ2-1; no clear D. Germline CDR1 reads SGHAT; CDR2 reads FQDESV (reference sequence). This CDR3 has 15 residues. V was pared by 2 bases and J by 0 bases, with 8 bases between. The CDR3 bases are TGTGCCAGCAGCTTAAAAAACCCCTCCTACAATGAGCAGTTCTTC. Amino acid sequence: CASSLKNPSYNEQFF. Filled out from reference TRBV11-1 and TRBJ2-1, the complete variable domain reads EAEVAQSPRYKITEKSQAVAFWCDPISGHATLYWYRQILGQGPELLVQFQDESVVDDSQLPKDRFSAERLKGVDSTLKIQPAELGDSAMYLCASSLKNPSYNEQFFGPGTRLTVL.

The genes are TRBV6-6 and TRBJ2-2; 7 nucleotides match TRBD1. The V gene end was trimmed by 6 bases and the J gene end by 0 bases; junction bases not matched to a gene: 4. From germline, CDR1 is MNHNY and CDR2 SVGAGI (reference sequence). The length of the CDR3 is 15 residues. The CDR3 protein is CASRSQGANTGELFF. Written as DNA, the CDR3 is TGTGCCAGCAGGTCTCAGGGGGCGAACACCGGGGAGCTGTTTTTT.

The V and J genes are TRBV6-1 and TRBJ2-1; D is unresolved. V was shortened by 5 bases and J by 6 bases, with 14 bases between the two germline ends. The germline CDR1 and CDR2 sequences are MNHNS and SASEGT. There are 14 residues in the CDR3. The CDR3 sequence is CASSQPLQSNEQFF. DNA for the CDR3: TGTGCCAGCAGTCAGCCCCTTCAGAGCAATGAGCAGTTCTTC.

This clone was picked up one time. CDR3 amino acids: CASRAVGSYNEQFF. CDR3 DNA sequence: TGTGCCAGCAGGGCAGTAGGCTCCTACAATGAGCAGTTCTTC. The rearrangement uses TRBV11-2 and TRBJ2-1; unclear D gene. CDR1 is SGHAT, CDR2 FQNNGV, per germline. The CDR3 consists of 14 residues. V lost 6 bases, J lost 0 bases, and 9 bases lay in between.

With respect to this clone: The same CDR3 can be traced to other DNA sequences in this sample. This chain links TRBV9 with TRBJ2-2; tentative D call: TRBD2 (6 bases). Germline CDR1 is SGDLS and CDR2 is YYNGEE. Trimming left V 1 base short and J 9 bases short, with 19 bases between. The CDR3 runs to 16 residues. In DNA form, the CDR3 reads TGTGCCAGCAGCGTACTACCGGGACTGGCCGCTAGGGAGCTGTTTTTT. Protein product: CASSVLPGLAARELFF.

This chain joins TRBV28 and TRBJ1-2, with a weak D call TRBD1 (6 bases). The germline CDR1 and CDR2 sequences are MDHEN and SYDVKM. V dropped 0 bases and J dropped 7 bases, with 15 bases sitting between them. The CDR3 has 15 amino acids. CDR3 loop: CASSLWQGIGSGYTF. The CDR3 nucleotides are TGTGCCAGCAGTTTATGGCAGGGGATAGGATCTGGCTACACCTTC.

The CDR3 spells CASSKGENTEAFF. DNA for the CDR3: TGTGCCAGCAGCAAGGGGGAGAACACTGAAGCTTTCTTT. The J gene is TRBJ1-1, the V gene TRBV7-6; possible D gene TRBD1, 6 bases. V gave up 5 bases and J gave up 1 base, with 8 bases separating them. The V gene's germline CDR1 is SGHVS and CDR2 FNYEAQ. The CDR3 contains 13 residues.

This clone was counted a few times. The rearrangement uses TRBV5-1 and TRBJ2-3; tentative D call: TRBD2 (6 bases). Germline V gives CDR1 SGHRS, CDR2 YFSETQ. The CDR3 totals 15 residues. Between the trimmed V and J ends, which lost 4 bases and 0 bases, there was a span of 12 bases. This chain's CDR3 is CASSKEGGSTDTQYF. DNA for the CDR3: TGCGCCAGCAGCAAGGAGGGCGGAAGCACAGATACGCAGTATTTT.

The chain joins TRBV6-5 to TRBJ2-1; the match to TRBD1 covers 8 bases. The germline V gene encodes CDR1 MNHEY and CDR2 SVGAGI. V shed 6 bases, J shed 0 bases, and the junction held 4 bases outside the gene matches. The CDR3 covers 15 residues. The CDR3 DNA reads TGTGCCAGCAGGGCCGGGACAGGCTCCTACAATGAGCAGTTCTTC. This sequence encodes CASRAGTGSYNEQFF.

The chain combines TRBV5-1 with TRBJ2-2, with D unclear. V was trimmed by 3 bases and J by 1 base, leaving 19 bases between them. The germline V gene encodes CDR1 SGHRS and CDR2 YFSETQ. This CDR3 has 18 amino acids. Written as DNA, the CDR3 is TGCGCCAGCAGCTGGCGGCCACACCCAACTGAGAACACCGGGGAGCTGTTTTTT. Its translation: CASSWRPHPTENTGELFF.

In its sample, this clone was seen once. The chain employs TRBV4-1 and TRBJ2-3; 7 bases are a match to TRBD1. With V trimmed by 0 bases and J by 4 bases, 7 bases remained unmatched. The CDR3 totals 16 residues. CDR1 and CDR2 (germline): MGHRA, YSYEKL. The CDR3 DNA reads as TGCGCCAGCAGCCAAGATCACGACAGGGCAGCAGATACGCAGTATTTT. This sequence encodes CASSQDHDRAADTQYF.

CDR3 nucleotide sequence: TGTGCCAGCAGTGAAGCAGGGACTAGCAATCAGCCCCAGCATTTT. This sequence encodes CASSEAGTSNQPQHF. This rearrangement joins TRBV6-1 to TRBJ1-5, with D perhaps matching TRBD1 (5 bases). V lost 0 bases and J 0 bases, leaving 6 bases between the germline ends. The germline V gene encodes CDR1 MNHNS and CDR2 SASEGT. The CDR3 covers 15 residues.

V gene TRBV7-3 combines with J gene TRBJ2-2; D is ambiguous. This CDR3 has 12 residues. Trimming removed 2 bases at V and 8 bases at J, with 6 bases between. Germline CDR1 reads SGHTA; CDR2 reads FQGTGA. DNA for the CDR3: TGTGCCAGCAGCTTACCCGGGGGGGAGCTGTTTTTT. It codes for CASSLPGGELFF.